These 12 T cell receptor beta chains share one sample of origin, sequenced in a study of shared T cell receptors in the human thymus. This table comes from immunoSEQ multiplex PCR, and its TCRdb copy is limited to in-frame clones, with some not included. Of some 700,000 clones listed, 80% to 90% are singletons. The data also belong to a second study, concerning human thymus T cells.

The sample taken for sequencing was thymocytes. These receptors all stem from a girl under three years old with a congenital heart defect.

This clone has more than one count but fewer than ten. The rearrangement links TRBV28 to TRBJ1-3, with 8 bases that match TRBD1. V shed 3 bases, J shed 11 bases, and the junction held 9 bases outside the gene matches. This CDR3 spans 14 amino acids. Germline V gene data show CDR1 as MDHEN and CDR2 as SYDVKM. The CDR3 is CASSLRDRGSPIYF. CDR3 bases: TGTGCCAGCAGTTTGAGAGACAGGGGATCCCCCATATATTTT.

The genes are TRBV15 and TRBJ2-7; D is unresolved. V lost 1 base and J lost 1, with 11 bases in between. Germline loops: CDR1 LNHNV, CDR2 YYDKDF (reference sequence). This CDR3 has 15 residues. This CDR3 is CATSRVAFLSYEQYF. The CDR3 DNA sequence: TGTGCCACCAGCAGAGTGGCCTTTTTGTCCTACGAGCAGTACTTC.

This chain joins TRBV6-1 and TRBJ2-7; weak D call: TRBD2 (7 bases). CDR1 and CDR2 (germline): MNHNS, SASEGT. Trimming removed 2 bases from V and 3 bases from J, with 20 bases in between. This CDR3 has 17 amino acids. In DNA form, the CDR3 reads TGTGCCAGCAGTGAACAGGGGCCGGGGGGAGCAGGCTACGAGCAGTACTTC. It codes for CASSEQGPGGAGYEQYF.

The V and J genes are TRBV12-5 and TRBJ1-5; TRBD1 is a possible D gene (5 bases). From germline, CDR1 is LGHNT and CDR2 FRNRAP. The V gene lost 5 bases and the J gene lost 8 bases, with 19 bases spanning the gap. CDR3 length: 15 amino acids. This CDR3 is CASGLTNGGWEPQHF. Written as DNA, the CDR3 is TGTGCTAGTGGTCTAACCAACGGGGGGTGGGAGCCCCAGCATTTT.

This chain uses TRBV15 with TRBJ2-5; TRBD2 aligns across 7 bases. CDR3 size: 16 residues. Losses at the gene ends were 7 bases for V and 3 bases for J; bases not matched to a gene: 14. Germline-derived CDR1 and CDR2 are LNHNV and YYDKDF (reference sequence). The CDR3 sequence is CATTSTSGRDEETQYF. DNA for the CDR3: TGTGCCACCACATCTACCTCAGGGAGGGACGAAGAGACCCAGTACTTC.

On this clone itself: This CDR3 is also generated by other DNA sequences in the sample. The CDR3 bases are TGCGCCAGCAGCCAAGGACTAGCGAGCTCCTACGAGCAGTACTTC. Protein: CASSQGLASSYEQYF. The chain links TRBV4-1 to TRBJ2-7; 8 positions match TRBD2. The CDR3 length is 15 residues. V dropped 1 base and J dropped 0; count of bases not matched to a gene: 2. Germline CDR1 reads MGHRA; CDR2 reads YSYEKL.

This sequence joins TRBV6-1 and TRBJ1-3, with a weak D call TRBD1 (6 bases). CDR1 MNHNS and CDR2 SASEGT come from the germline V gene. The CDR3 spans 16 residues. V lost 3 bases to trimming and J lost 0 bases, with 12 bases between them. Here the CDR3 reads CASSEPQGSSGNTIYF. Here the CDR3 DNA reads TGTGCCAGCAGTGAGCCACAGGGCAGCTCTGGAAACACCATATATTTT.

The rearrangement links TRBV5-1 to TRBJ1-2; TRBD1 agrees at 11 bases. Looked up from germline, CDR1 is SGHRS and CDR2 is YFSETQ. V trimming: 3 bases; J trimming: 5 bases; junction bases outside the gene matches: 6. The CDR3 runs to 15 residues. This CDR3 is CASSSDRGLRYGYTF. The CDR3 nucleotides are TGCGCCAGCAGCTCGGACAGGGGGCTGAGGTATGGCTACACCTTC.

V is TRBV2 and J is TRBJ2-7; D possibly corresponds to TRBD2 (7 bases). The length of the CDR3 is 17 residues. V was trimmed by 6 bases and J by 3 bases, leaving 24 bases between them. The germline V gene has CDR1 SNHLY and CDR2 FYNNEI. The CDR3 loop is CASSSPGGPRIGYEQYF. Written as DNA, the CDR3 is TGTGCCAGCAGCTCCCCGGGGGGCCCCCGAATCGGCTACGAGCAGTACTTC.

The rearrangement uses TRBV4-1 and TRBJ1-3; 10 bases are a match to TRBD1. Unmatched junction bases numbered 10, after V lost 2 bases and J lost 6 bases. The germline gives CDR1 MGHRA, CDR2 YSYEKL. The CDR3 loop spans 17 amino acids. The CDR3 reads CASSQSNRDRGVNTIYF. CDR3 nucleotides: TGCGCCAGCAGCCAATCCAACCGGGACAGGGGTGTAAACACCATATATTTT.

The chain joins TRBV15 to TRBJ2-7; 9 positions match TRBD1. CDR3 length: 14 residues. Germline CDR1 and CDR2: LNHNV and YYDKDF (reference sequence). The V gene end was trimmed by 5 bases and the J gene end by 1 base; junction bases not matched to a gene: 3. The CDR3 spells CATSGTGISYEQYF. The CDR3 DNA follows: TGTGCCACCAGCGGGACAGGGATATCCTACGAGCAGTACTTC.

This clone has a single count. This chain uses TRBV27 with TRBJ1-6; no reliable D call. Germline V CDR1 and CDR2: MNHEY, SMNVEV (reference sequence). The CDR3 consists of 13 residues. Between the trimmed V and J ends, which lost 4 bases and 7 bases, there was a span of 8 bases. The CDR3 reads CASSWRENSPLHF. The CDR3 nucleotides read TGTGCCAGCAGTTGGCGGGAAAATTCACCCCTCCACTTT.